These 25 T cell receptor beta chains came from one sample sequenced in a study of cytomegalovirus exposure and HLA in healthy donors listed by TCRdb under 2017. Preparation of the library involved the immunoSEQ multiplex PCR assay. For the multiplex PCR, a mixture combining 60 forward primers for TCR Vbeta segments and 13 reverse primers for TCR Jbeta segments was used. Here the immuneACCESS table is served through TCRdb, limited to in-frame sequences with V and J called. Missing clones are a known gap in these copies; in checked studies unresolved V genes cover under half, and the rest lacks a known reason. This sample lists hundreds of thousands of clones; about 80% were detected once. The ten top clones hold approximately 0.63% of the sample. Sequencing was done on a sample of PBMCs. The receptors were gathered from a man between 18 and 35 years old in good health and CMV-seronegative.

The genes are TRBV19 and TRBJ2-3; 8 bases map to TRBD2. V lost 7 bases, J lost 9 bases, and 9 bases stayed unmatched. The CDR3 is made up of 13 amino acids. CDR1 and CDR2 (germline): LNHDA, SQIVND (reference sequence). Here the CDR3 reads CASNPSGSWTQYF. DNA of the CDR3: TGTGCCAGTAACCCCAGCGGGAGCTGGACGCAGTATTTT.

The chain is built from TRBV6-5 and TRBJ1-5; 7 bases match TRBD1. With 6 bases clipped from V and 7 bases from J, the junction kept 12 bases outside the gene matches. The CDR3 runs to 15 residues. Germline-derived CDR1 and CDR2 are MNHEY and SVGAGI. Here the CDR3 DNA reads TGTGCCAGCAGCCTGGACAGGCGGAGTCGCCAGCCCCAGCATTTT. As protein: CASSLDRRSRQPQHF.

This rearrangement joins TRBV7-9 to TRBJ2-3; 13 bases match TRBD2. The CDR3 runs 17 residues. V trimming: 3 bases; J trimming: 3 bases; junction bases outside the gene matches: 6. Germline V gene lookup returns CDR1 SEHNR and CDR2 FQNEAQ (reference sequence). CDR3 coding DNA: TGTGCCAGCAGCTTTTCGACTAGCGGGAGGTGGACAGATACGCAGTATTTT. This encodes CASSFSTSGRWTDTQYF.

This chain connects TRBV30 to TRBJ2-3; a possible D gene is TRBD2 (6 bases). Trimming took 4 bases from V and 6 from J, leaving 17 bases between them. The CDR3 consists of 14 residues. In germline, CDR1 is GTSNPN, CDR2 SVGIG (reference sequence). CDR3: CAWTLLGGLDTQYF. The CDR3 bases are TGTGCCTGGACCCTGTTGGGGGGTTTGGATACGCAGTATTTT.

The rearrangement uses TRBV29-1 and TRBJ2-3; 10 bases map to TRBD1. V lost 5 bases to trimming and J lost 1 base; unmatched junction nucleotides: 12. The germline CDR1 and CDR2 sequences are SQVTM and ANQGSEA. The CDR3 sequence is 17 residues long. The CDR3 DNA is TGCAGCGTTCCCCTACGGGGACAGGGGACCCGCACAGATACGCAGTATTTT. It translates to CSVPLRGQGTRTDTQYF.

The chain recombines TRBV11-2 with TRBJ2-1; 7 bases align to TRBD2. The CDR3 extends over 17 amino acids. Trimming removed 5 bases from V and 9 bases from J; junction bases left unmatched: 19. Looked up from germline, CDR1 is SGHAT and CDR2 is FQNNGV. The chain's CDR3 is CASSPRRREVNFSEQFF. The CDR3 DNA follows: TGTGCCAGCAGCCCCCGCCGACGGGAGGTAAATTTTTCTGAGCAGTTCTTC.

V usage is TRBV5-4 and J usage is TRBJ1-2, with a possible D match to TRBD1 (6 bases). CDR3 length: 16 residues. CDR1 and CDR2 from the germline V gene are SGHNT and YYREEE (reference sequence). Deletions cut 4 bases from V and 4 bases from J, with 20 bases between. The CDR3 coding sequence is TGTGCCAGCAGCGGTCGAGCACAGGGCTTCGGCTATGGCTACACCTTC. It translates to CASSGRAQGFGYGYTF.

The J gene is TRBJ1-2, the V gene TRBV19; D ambiguous. The CDR3 sequence is 13 residues long. V lost 8 bases and J lost 0, with 10 bases in between. Germline V gene data show CDR1 as LNHDA and CDR2 as SQIVND (reference sequence). The DNA for the CDR3 is TGTGCCAGTTCCTTTTCAGCTAACTATGGCTACACCTTC. Its protein is CASSFSANYGYTF. The full variable domain, in which reference TRBV19 and TRBJ1-2 provide the parts outside the CDR3, is DGGITQSPKYLFRKEGQNVTLSCEQNLNHDAMYWYRQDPGQGLRLIYYSQIVNDFQKGDIAEGYSVSREKKESFPLTVTSAQKNPTAFYLCASSFSANYGYTFGSGTRLTVV.

The rearrangement links TRBV27 to TRBJ2-7, with D perhaps TRBD1 (5 bases). Trimming stripped 4 bases from V and 1 base from J, with 11 bases between. Germline loops: CDR1 MNHEY, CDR2 SMNVEV (reference sequence). This CDR3 spans 14 amino acids. The DNA of the CDR3 is TGTGCCAGCAGTTCGGAAAGACAGTCCTACGAGCAGTACTTC. Translated, it gives CASSSERQSYEQYF.

CDR3 in DNA: TGTGCCAGCAGCTTATGGGGGACTAGCGGCAATGAGCAGTTCTTC. Amino acid sequence: CASSLWGTSGNEQFF. The chain recombines TRBV7-3 with TRBJ2-1; 11 nucleotides match TRBD2. Germline V lookup: CDR1 SGHTA, CDR2 FQGTGA. J gave up 6 bases and V 2 bases, and 3 bases lay outside the gene matches. This CDR3 contains 15 residues. Based on the CDR3 plus reference TRBV7-3 and TRBJ2-1, the full variable domain is GAGVSQTPSNKVTEKGKYVELRCDPISGHTALYWYRQSLGQGPEFLIYFQGTGAADDSGLPNDRFFAVRPEGSVSTLKIQRTERGDSAVYLCASSLWGTSGNEQFFGPGTRLTVL.

V gene TRBV10-1 combines with J gene TRBJ1-1; no reliable D call. The CDR3 runs 15 residues. V dropped 1 base and J dropped 1 base, with 10 bases sitting between them. The germline gives CDR1 WNHNN, CDR2 SYGVQD (reference sequence). CDR3 coding DNA: TGCGCCAGCAGTGAGTACGGACGGGGGAACACTGAAGCTTTCTTT. Translation: CASSEYGRGNTEAFF.

This chain uses TRBV7-3 with TRBJ2-1, with D tentatively TRBD2 (5 bases). V was clipped by 1 base and J by 7 bases, with 11 bases between them. CDR3 length: 14 residues. Looked up from germline, CDR1 is SGHTA and CDR2 is FQGTGA. CDR3 sequence reads: CASSLMASTNEQFF. CDR3 DNA sequence: TGTGCCAGCAGCTTAATGGCTAGCACAAATGAGCAGTTCTTC.

The J gene is TRBJ2-3, the V gene TRBV5-1; 10 bases agree with TRBD2. CDR3 length: 15 residues. The germline V gene has CDR1 SGHRS and CDR2 YFSETQ. Trimming at V came to 1 base and at J to 6 bases, leaving 5 bases not matched to a gene. The CDR3, as DNA: TGCGCCAGCAGCTTGTACCTAGCGGGAGCGGATACGCAGTATTTT. Protein sequence: CASSLYLAGADTQYF.

V gene TRBV7-8 combines with J gene TRBJ2-7; TRBD2 matches at 7 bases. Germline trimming cut 4 bases from V and 2 bases from J; bases unmatched to any gene: 17. CDR1 and CDR2 from the germline V gene are SGHVS and FQNEAQ. The CDR3 consists of 18 residues. The CDR3 bases are TGTGCCAGCAGCTCTGGCCCCCGGGGTGGGGGGGAGGCCTACGAGCAGTACTTC. Protein product: CASSSGPRGGGEAYEQYF. Based on the CDR3 plus reference TRBV7-8 and TRBJ2-7, the full variable domain is GAGVSQSPRYKVAKRGQDVALRCDPISGHVSLFWYQQALGQGPEFLTYFQNEAQLDKSGLPSDRFFAERPEGSVSTLKIQRTQQEDSAVYLCASSSGPRGGGEAYEQYFGPGTRLTVT.

This clone was seen more than once but under ten times. The chain joins TRBV20-1 to TRBJ2-1; the D is unclear. V lost 1 base to trimming and J lost 12 bases, with 10 bases between them. Looked up from germline, CDR1 is DFQATT and CDR2 is SNEGSKA (reference sequence). The length of the CDR3 is 11 residues. CDR3 loop: CSARVAFRQFF. In nucleotides, the CDR3 is TGCAGTGCTAGAGTCGCGTTCCGGCAGTTCTTC.

The gene calls are TRBV19 and TRBJ1-3; 7 positions match TRBD1. The CDR3 is 14 residues long. V was pared by 5 bases and J by 2 bases, with 3 bases of the junction left unmatched. Per the germline V gene, CDR1 is LNHDA and CDR2 is SQIVND (reference sequence). The chain's CDR3 is CASSSQGAGNTIYF. The DNA of the CDR3 is TGTGCCAGTAGTTCTCAGGGGGCTGGAAACACCATATATTTT.

This chain joins TRBV9 and TRBJ2-5; 8 bases map to TRBD2. Germline assignment: CDR1 SGDLS and CDR2 YYNGEE. V gave up 0 bases and J gave up 4 bases; unmatched junction bases: 8. The CDR3 runs 16 residues. The CDR3 sequence: CASSVAGGASVETQYF. CDR3 DNA sequence: TGTGCCAGCAGCGTAGCGGGAGGGGCGTCAGTAGAGACCCAGTACTTC.

The CDR3 coding sequence is TGTGCCAGCAGTGGAAATCGACAGGGAGGGCAGTTCTTC. This translates into CASSGNRQGGQFF. The rearrangement uses TRBV6-4 and TRBJ2-1, with a weak D call TRBD1 (7 bases). The CDR3 has 13 amino acids. The V end lost 4 bases, the J end lost 12 bases, and 16 bases lay between the germline ends. Per germline, CDR1 MRHNA and CDR2 SNTAGT.

This chain links TRBV4-2 with TRBJ1-1, with 11 bases aligning to TRBD1. Germline V gene lookup returns CDR1 LGHNA and CDR2 YNFKEQ. Unmatched junction bases numbered 10, after V lost 3 bases and J lost 4 bases. The CDR3 length is 17 residues. CDR3 bases: TGTGCCAGCAGCCAGAGGGACAGGGGGATGGTCGGCACTGAAGCTTTCTTT. Translation: CASSQRDRGMVGTEAFF.

The chain joins TRBV5-4 to TRBJ2-7; TRBD2 might be the D (6 bases). Germline loops: CDR1 SGHNT, CDR2 YYREEE (reference sequence). The CDR3 is 15 amino acids. The V end lost 3 bases, the J end lost 2 bases, and 15 bases lay between the germline ends. Here the CDR3 reads CASSWDFQGPYEQYF. CDR3 sequence (DNA): TGTGCCAGCAGCTGGGACTTCCAAGGTCCCTACGAGCAGTACTTC.

The CDR3 loop reads CASSLVAGDWFFDEQFF. Written as DNA, the CDR3 is TGTGCCAGCAGCTTAGTAGCGGGAGACTGGTTTTTCGATGAGCAGTTCTTC. The chain carries TRBV11-1 and TRBJ2-1, with TRBD2 matching 9 bases. J was trimmed by 8 bases and V by 1 base; bases with no gene match: 12. This CDR3 comprises 17 residues. CDR1 and CDR2 (germline): SGHAT, FQDESV (reference sequence).

This sequence joins TRBV7-9 and TRBJ2-1, with D hard to call. CDR1 is SEHNR and CDR2 is FQNEAQ in the germline V gene (reference sequence). V dropped 5 bases and J dropped 3 bases, with 11 bases sitting between them. The CDR3 loop spans 14 amino acids. The CDR3 protein is CASSPLSGYNEQFF. The DNA of the CDR3 is TGTGCCAGCAGCCCACTTTCAGGCTACAATGAGCAGTTCTTC. Filled out from reference TRBV7-9 and TRBJ2-1, the complete variable domain reads DTGVSQNPRHKITKRGQNVTFRCDPISEHNRLYWYRQTLGQGPEFLTYFQNEAQLEKSRLLSDRFSAERPKGSFSTLEIQRTEQGDSAMYLCASSPLSGYNEQFFGPGTRLTVL.

This sequence joins TRBV6-6 and TRBJ2-7, with TRBD2 matching 8 bases. The CDR3 loop spans 14 amino acids. The germline V gene has CDR1 MNHNY and CDR2 SVGAGI (reference sequence). After removal of 6 bases from V and 0 bases from J, the junction contained 4 bases not matched to a gene. CDR3 bases: TGTGCCAGCAGCCCCAGCGGGGGCTCCTACGAGCAGTACTTC. Encoded protein: CASSPSGGSYEQYF.

V usage is TRBV4-2 and J usage is TRBJ2-5, with D perhaps matching TRBD2 (5 bases). The germline V gene encodes CDR1 LGHNA and CDR2 YNFKEQ. Trimming removed 3 bases from V and 4 bases from J, with 12 bases in between. The CDR3 runs 14 residues. CDR3 in DNA: TGTGCCAGCAGCCAGGTACCAGGAGGAGAGACCCAGTACTTC. It translates to CASSQVPGGETQYF.

This clone was detected only a few times. The V and J genes are TRBV28 and TRBJ1-2, with D tentatively TRBD1 (5 bases). Between the trimmed V and J ends, which lost 8 bases and 3 bases, there was a span of 13 bases. The CDR3 spans 13 residues. CDR1 and CDR2 from the germline V gene are MDHEN and SYDVKM. CDR3 nucleotides: TGTGCCAGCCTCGGGGGGGAGTACTATGGCTACACCTTC. Protein: CASLGGEYYGYTF.